This TCR beta chain appears in the sequencing data of a study of T cell responses to AZD1222 COVID-19 vaccine. Remarks on this clone: Its matching antigen is unknown.

Deletions cut 6 bases from V and 4 bases from J, with 10 bases between. The germline CDR1 and CDR2 sequences are SNHLY and FYNNEI. This CDR3 spans 13 amino acids. TCRdb's table, derived via immunoSEQ multiplex PCR, lists solely in-frame clones and lacks some. The sample has just under 55,000 clones; roughly 90% are singletons. Findings and limits, study-wide: AZD1222 recipients seropositive at baseline numbered only 5 or 6. Donors were largely white British and mainly female; clonal diversity was possibly underestimated.

Sample: peripheral blood, taken on day 0 of AZD1222 vaccination. This sequence originates from an adult in good health. The rearrangement joins TRBV2 to TRBJ2-1; weak D call: TRBD2 (6 bases). The CDR3: CASRVGGYNEQFF. CDR3 nucleotides: TGTGCCAGCAGGGTGGGGGGTTACAATGAGCAGTTCTTC.